The 18 T cell receptor beta chains listed next were all sequenced from one sample in a study of blood T cells in healthy people across ages. Sample-barcoded 5' priming and a J-beta primer mix drove a second PCR of roughly 7 to 11 cycles. TCRdb recomputed calls from the 5' RACE reads with MiXCR, one row per CDR3 protein. The sample lists around 940,000 distinct CDR3 sequences, roughly 51% occurring once. Specimen: blood. The receptors derive from a woman in her sixties or seventies in good health.

The chain combines TRBV19 with TRBJ2-3; 9 bases map to TRBD2. The V and J ends lost 6 bases and 3 bases, in that order; junction bases with no gene match: 7. Germline V gene sequence: CDR1 LNHDA, CDR2 SQIVND (reference sequence). This CDR3 is 15 amino acids long. The CDR3 DNA is TGTGCCAGTAGAACCACTAGCGGGTTTACAGATACGCAGTATTTT. Translation: CASRTTSGFTDTQYF.

This clonotype was seen once. The chain couples TRBV27 to TRBJ2-7, with TRBD1 matching 7 bases. The length of the CDR3 is 14 residues. Germline CDR1 is MNHEY and CDR2 is SMNVEV (reference sequence). Trimming at V came to 2 bases and at J to 3 bases, leaving 4 bases not matched to a gene. Here the CDR3 DNA reads TGTGCCAGCAGTTTAACTGGGACAGTCTACGAGCAGTACTTC. Protein sequence: CASSLTGTVYEQYF.

To note about this clonotype: The junction does not match germline at one end; this may be a read error. The chain has TRBV27 and TRBJ2-7; D is possibly TRBD1 (5 bases). The CDR3 consists of 14 residues. In germline, CDR1 is MNHEY, CDR2 SMNVEV (reference sequence). CDR3 region: CAGSLSADSSEQYF. The CDR3 coding sequence is TGTGCCGGCAGTTTATCGGCAGACAGCAGCGAGCAGTACTTC.

This chain uses TRBV18 with TRBJ1-1; 9 bases are shared with TRBD1. From germline, CDR1 is KGHSH and CDR2 LQKENI. V lost 3 bases and J lost 1; bases outside the gene matches: 12. CDR3 length equals 18 residues. Here the CDR3 DNA reads TGTGCCAGCTCACCCAAGGTCCCGGGACAGGGTACGAACACTGAAGCTTTCTTT. As protein: CASSPKVPGQGTNTEAFF.

The table lists this clonotype with a count of one. This rearrangement joins TRBV20-1 to TRBJ1-5; 9 nucleotides match TRBD1. Per the germline V gene, CDR1 is DFQATT and CDR2 is SNEGSKA (reference sequence). The J segment lost 7 bases and the V segment lost 6 bases, leaving 7 bases of the junction unmatched. This CDR3 contains 13 residues. The CDR3 DNA is TGCAGTGCAAACAGGGGGCGAGGGCAGCCCCAGCATTTT. Amino acids: CSANRGRGQPQHF.

CDR3 in DNA: TGTGCCACTCATGACAGGGGGCGAATCTATGGCTACACCTTC. This encodes CATHDRGRIYGYTF. The genes are TRBV28 and TRBJ1-2, with 10 bases lining up with TRBD1. J lost 4 bases, V lost 10 bases, and 9 bases had no gene match. The germline gives CDR1 MDHEN, CDR2 SYDVKM. The CDR3 has 14 amino acids.

The rearrangement joins TRBV28 to TRBJ2-3; D unclear. The CDR3 sequence is 15 residues long. V lost 4 bases and J lost 6, with 17 bases in between. CDR1 and CDR2 (germline): MDHEN, SYDVKM. The CDR3 bases are TGTGCCAGCAGTTGGCAGCGCCCCCGGACCGATACGCAGTATTTT. It specifies CASSWQRPRTDTQYF.

CDR3 bases: TGTGCCAGCAGTTCCTCCGGGGGGGCGCGTTATGGCTACACCTTC. Residues: CASSSSGGARYGYTF. The J gene is TRBJ1-2, the V gene TRBV7-2; tentatively, D is TRBD1 (6 bases). Per germline, CDR1 SGHTA and CDR2 FQGNSA. V lost 6 bases to trimming and J lost 5 bases, with 19 bases between them. This CDR3 region has 15 residues.

The sample holds many counts of this clonotype. The chain employs TRBV4-2 and TRBJ2-3, with TRBD2 matching over 9 bases. V dropped 3 bases and J dropped 5; count of bases not matched to a gene: 21. Germline V lookup: CDR1 LGHNA, CDR2 YNFKEQ. This CDR3 has 20 residues. Written as DNA, the CDR3 is TGTGCCAGCAGCCACGATAAGCGGGAGGTTCCCCGCTCTGCCAGAGATACGCAGTATTTT. It yields the protein CASSHDKREVPRSARDTQYF.

This clonotype was counted at least ten times. The V and J genes are TRBV10-3 and TRBJ2-7, with TRBD2 matching over 9 bases. The CDR3 covers 14 residues. Germline V lookup: CDR1 ENHRY, CDR2 SYGVKD. V lost 9 bases, J lost 7 bases, and 13 bases stayed unmatched. CDR3 in DNA: TGTGCCATGGGCTCTAGCGGGGCCCCGCTAGAGCAGTACTTC. Its protein is CAMGSSGAPLEQYF.

DNA for the CDR3: TGTGCCAGCTCACCACGGATAGGGACGCAGACCCAGTACTTC. This translates into CASSPRIGTQTQYF. The chain links TRBV18 to TRBJ2-5, with D perhaps matching TRBD1 or TRBD2 (5 bases each). The CDR3 runs to 14 residues. Per germline, CDR1 KGHSH and CDR2 LQKENI. Trimming left V 1 base short and J 6 bases short, with 12 bases between.

The table lists this clonotype with a few counts. The gene calls are TRBV7-2 and TRBJ2-7, with D perhaps given as TRBD1 or TRBD2 (5 bases each). This CDR3 region has 15 residues. V was cut by 3 bases and J by 3 bases, with 15 bases left in between. Germline V CDR1 and CDR2: SGHTA, FQGNSA. This CDR3 is CASSLSTGANYEQYF. CDR3 sequence (DNA): TGTGCCAGCAGCTTGAGTACCGGGGCGAACTACGAGCAGTACTTC.

The chain combines TRBV20-1 with TRBJ2-7; possibly TRBD2 for D (6 bases). This CDR3 has 13 amino acids. In germline, CDR1 is DFQATT, CDR2 SNEGSKA (reference sequence). The V gene lost 6 bases and the J gene lost 3 bases, with 15 bases spanning the gap. The CDR3 bases are TGCAGTGCAAGCCGGGACTCCAGCTACGAGCAGTACTTC. Translating gives CSASRDSSYEQYF.

The chain employs TRBV2 and TRBJ1-6; a weak D match, TRBD1 (5 bases). Germline V gene data show CDR1 as SNHLY and CDR2 as FYNNEI. The CDR3 totals 17 residues. Trimming pared 11 bases from V and 6 bases from J, leaving 26 bases between. CDR3 DNA: TGTGCCCCCCGGGGGAGGGGCCTCCACCTCGGTAATTCACCCCTCCACTTT. It encodes CAPRGRGLHLGNSPLHF.

This clonotype is a singleton in its sample. This rearrangement joins TRBV6-1 to TRBJ2-5; 8 bases line up with TRBD1. V shed 1 base, J shed 11 bases, and the junction held 15 bases outside the gene matches. This CDR3 has 16 residues. Germline CDR1 reads MNHNS; CDR2 reads SASEGT. The CDR3 sequence: CASSEGAWTGQREQYF. CDR3 sequence (DNA): TGTGCCAGCAGTGAAGGGGCTTGGACAGGGCAGAGAGAGCAGTACTTC.

This clonotype was observed at least ten times. The chain recombines TRBV29-1 with TRBJ2-6; no clear D. The germline gives CDR1 SQVTM, CDR2 ANQGSEA. The germline V and J ends were trimmed by 7 bases and 0 bases, with 7 bases remaining between them. The CDR3 consists of 13 residues. Here the CDR3 reads CSGYSSGANVLTF. DNA of the CDR3: TGCAGCGGTTACAGCTCTGGGGCCAACGTCCTGACTTTC.

The chain combines TRBV7-9 with TRBJ2-1; D assignment may be TRBD1 or TRBD2 (5 bases each). The CDR3 extends over 14 amino acids. Germline V gene data show CDR1 as SEHNR and CDR2 as FQNEAQ (reference sequence). The V and J ends lost 7 bases and 4 bases respectively, with 14 bases between them. The CDR3 spells CASNYGTGYNEQFF. The CDR3 nucleotides read TGTGCCAGCAATTACGGGACGGGGTACAATGAGCAGTTCTTC.

The gene calls are TRBV28 and TRBJ2-5; D is possibly TRBD1 (5 bases). The CDR3 covers 14 residues. V was clipped by 3 bases and J by 5 bases, with 13 bases between them. Germline values: CDR1 MDHEN, CDR2 SYDVKM. The CDR3 DNA follows: TGTGCCAGCAGTTTTCAGGGTTACCCGGAGACCCAGTACTTC. This sequence encodes CASSFQGYPETQYF.